This is a list of T cell receptor beta chains from one sample in a study of blood T cell repertoires in COVID-19. Profiling relied on immunoSEQ multiplex PCR, and the TCRdb table lists in-frame clones only, not all of them. The sample comprises hundreds of thousands of clones, 82% of which are singletons, and roughly 3.5% rests with the top ten. Sequenced sample: PBMCs or T cells enriched from blood (not recorded which). These receptors all stem from a woman in her sixties or seventies who had recovered from COVID-19. Both conserved end residues are part of each CDR3. D genes are given only for firm matches. Size is stated for part of the rows, as once, few or many counts, or as a class when the clone is expanded.

V gene: TRBV6-5
J gene: TRBJ2-1
clone size: once
CDR3 length: 14
D gene: TRBD2
CDR3 DNA: TGTGCCAGCGACGGGACTAGCTCCTACAATGAGCAGTTCTTC
CDR3 protein: CASDGTSSYNEQFF

V gene: TRBV18
J gene: TRBJ2-3
clone size: -
CDR3 length: 12
D gene: -
CDR3 DNA: TGTGCCAGCTCCCTCTTCACAGATACGCAGTATTTT
CDR3 protein: CASSLFTDTQYF

V gene: TRBV19
J gene: TRBJ1-1
clone size: once
CDR3 length: 15
D gene: TRBD1
CDR3 DNA: TGTGCCAGTAGTATTTCCTGGACAGGGCGAGCTGAAGCTTTCTTT
CDR3 protein: CASSISWTGRAEAFF

V gene: TRBV6-2/TRBV6-3
J gene: TRBJ1-5
clone size: -
CDR3 length: 13
D gene: TRBD1
CDR3 DNA: TGTGCCAGCAGTTCACAGGGGAGTCAGCCCCAGCATTTT
CDR3 protein: CASSSQGSQPQHF

V gene: TRBV5-1
J gene: TRBJ2-5
clone size: -
CDR3 length: 14
D gene: TRBD1
CDR3 DNA: TGCGCCAGCAGCTCCGGGACAGTATCGGAGACCCAGTACTTC
CDR3 protein: CASSSGTVSETQYF

V gene: TRBV27
J gene: TRBJ1-6
clone size: -
CDR3 length: 16
D gene: -
CDR3 DNA: TGTGCCAGCAGAAGACTACAGGGAAGTGGTAATTCACCCCTCCACTTT
CDR3 protein: CASRRLQGSGNSPLHF

V gene: TRBV19
J gene: TRBJ2-2
clone size: -
CDR3 length: 17
D gene: TRBD2
CDR3 DNA: TGTGCCAGTAGTATGTGGTCGGGACTAGCGGGCACCGGGGAGCTGTTTTTT
CDR3 protein: CASSMWSGLAGTGELFF

V gene: TRBV5-4
J gene: TRBJ1-5
clone size: -
CDR3 length: 16
D gene: -
CDR3 DNA: TGTGCCAGCAGCTGGGGGGGGTCGAGGAGCAATCAGCCCCAGCATTTT
CDR3 protein: CASSWGGSRSNQPQHF

V gene: TRBV11-2
J gene: TRBJ1-6
clone size: -
CDR3 length: 15
D gene: -
CDR3 DNA: TGTGCCAGCAGCTTAGGGGCCACAAGCGGGTCACCCCTCCACTTT
CDR3 protein: CASSLGATSGSPLHF

V gene: TRBV29-1
J gene: TRBJ1-2
clone size: -
CDR3 length: 15
D gene: -
CDR3 DNA: TGCAGCGTCCGGGGAGGGGACCTTTTTGGGACTGGCTACACCTTC
CDR3 protein: CSVRGGDLFGTGYTF

V gene: TRBV7-2
J gene: TRBJ2-7
clone size: -
CDR3 length: 12
D gene: -
CDR3 DNA: TGTGCCAGCAGCTTAATATTAAACGAGCAGTACTTC
CDR3 protein: CASSLILNEQYF

V gene: TRBV3-1/TRBV3-2
J gene: TRBJ2-5
clone size: -
CDR3 length: 16
D gene: -
CDR3 DNA: TGTGCCAGCAGCCAATCCCTGGGCGGGTGGCAAGAGACCCAGTACTTC
CDR3 protein: CASSQSLGGWQETQYF

V gene: TRBV5-6
J gene: TRBJ1-2
clone size: -
CDR3 length: 13
D gene: -
CDR3 DNA: TGTGCCAGCAGCTTGCAGGATAACTATGGCTACACCTTC
CDR3 protein: CASSLQDNYGYTF

V gene: TRBV19
J gene: TRBJ1-1
clone size: -
CDR3 length: 15
D gene: -
CDR3 DNA: TGTGCCAGTAGACCCGCCGGGACACTGAACACTGAAGCTTTCTTT
CDR3 protein: CASRPAGTLNTEAFF

V gene: TRBV7-2
J gene: TRBJ1-3
clone size: -
CDR3 length: 14
D gene: -
CDR3 DNA: TGTGCCAGCAGCTGGGGCCGGTCTGGAAACACCATATATTTT
CDR3 protein: CASSWGRSGNTIYF